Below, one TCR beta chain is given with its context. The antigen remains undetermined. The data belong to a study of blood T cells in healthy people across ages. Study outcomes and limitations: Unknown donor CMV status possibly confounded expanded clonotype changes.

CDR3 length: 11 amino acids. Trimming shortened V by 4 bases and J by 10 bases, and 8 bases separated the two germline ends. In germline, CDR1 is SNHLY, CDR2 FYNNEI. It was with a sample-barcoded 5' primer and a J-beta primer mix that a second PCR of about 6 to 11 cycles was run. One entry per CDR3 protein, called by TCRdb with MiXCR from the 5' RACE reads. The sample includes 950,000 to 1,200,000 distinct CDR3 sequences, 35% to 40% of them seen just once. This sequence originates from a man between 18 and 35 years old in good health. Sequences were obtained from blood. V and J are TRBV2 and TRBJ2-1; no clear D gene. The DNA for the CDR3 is TGTGCCAGCAGTGTAGACCCGGAGCAGTTCTTC. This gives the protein CASSVDPEQFF.